This is a list of T cell receptor beta chains from one sample in a study of chemoradiotherapy in HPV16-positive cancers. Produced via immunoSEQ multiplex PCR; TCRdb's table is partial and in-frame only. The data contain 780 or so clones, roughly 92% of them seen just once; the ten biggest clones take up approximately 5.8%. The input for sequencing was tumor tissue, taken from a patient who underwent chemoradiotherapy. These receptors were taken from a human donor with HPV-associated anogenital cancer. Each CDR3 is given with its conserved first and last residue. A D gene is named only where the DNA matches it firmly. Not all rows give a size; the values are once, few, many and, for expanded clones, a class.

V gene,clone size,J gene,D gene,CDR3 DNA,CDR3 protein
TRBV11-3,once,TRBJ2-5,.,TGTGCCAGCAGCTTAGGGGTGTCTCGCCAGACCCAGTACTTC,CASSLGVSRQTQYF
TRBV2,.,TRBJ1-5,.,TGTGCCAGCAGGAGGGGTCAGGGAAGCAATCAGCCCCAGCATTTT,CASRRGQGSNQPQHF
TRBV4-3,.,TRBJ2-6,.,TGCGCCAGCAGTCAGGCGGGCAGCTCTGGGGCCAACGTCCTGACTTTC,CASSQAGSSGANVLTF
TRBV7-2,few,TRBJ1-5,.,TGTGCCAGCAGCCGGGAAGGAACCTGGCCCCAGCATTTT,CASSREGTWPQHF
TRBV6-6,.,TRBJ2-7,.,TGTGCCAGCAGTTACTCTAGTCAGGCCTCCTACGAGCAGTACTTC,CASSYSSQASYEQYF
TRBV9,once,TRBJ2-5,.,TGTGCCAGCAGCGTTACCTACCGTGGGGAGACCCAGTACTTC,CASSVTYRGETQYF
TRBV2,.,TRBJ2-5,.,TGTGCCAGCGGGGAGACCCAAGAGACCCAGTACTTC,CASGETQETQYF
TRBV2,.,TRBJ2-7,.,TGTGCCAATAGGATGGGTATTTACGAGCAGTACTTC,CANRMGIYEQYF
TRBV30,.,TRBJ1-5,.,TGTGCCTGGGGAGGGAAGGGCAATCAGCCCCAGCATTTT,CAWGGKGNQPQHF
TRBV3-1/TRBV3-2,.,TRBJ2-1,.,TGTGCCAGCACCGATGAGCAGTTCTTC,CASTDEQFF
TRBV2,once,TRBJ2-5,TRBD2,TGTGCCAGCTCGGTACTAGCGGGGGCACAAGAGACCCAGTACTTC,CASSVLAGAQETQYF
TRBV29-1,.,TRBJ1-3,.,TGCAGCGCAGGGTCCGGAAACACCATATATTTT,CSAGSGNTIYF
TRBV28,.,TRBJ2-6,.,TGTGCCAGCAGTTTATTGGTACCTGGGGCCAACGTCCTGACTTTC,CASSLLVPGANVLTF
TRBV25-1,few,TRBJ1-4,.,TGTGCCAGCAGTGAGTGGGGACCAAGGGATGAAAAACTGTTTTTT,CASSEWGPRDEKLFF
TRBV6-5,.,TRBJ1-1,.,TGTGCCAGCAGTTCGCGGGCGGTAAACACTGAAGCTTTCTTT,CASSSRAVNTEAFF
TRBV11-2,.,TRBJ2-4,.,TGTGCCAGCACTCTCTCCGCCAAAAACATTCAGTACTTC,CASTLSAKNIQYF
TRBV2,.,TRBJ1-2,.,TGTGCCACCTCGCCAGCAGGGGCCTATGGCTACACCTTC,CATSPAGAYGYTF
TRBV6-6,once,TRBJ2-6,.,TGTGCCAGTGGGAAATGGGAAGGGGGTGACAACGTCCTGACTTTC,CASGKWEGGDNVLTF
TRBV18,.,TRBJ1-3,TRBD1,TGTGCCAGCTCACCACAAGCAGGGGGCTCTGGAAACACCATATATTTT,CASSPQAGGSGNTIYF
TRBV7-2,.,TRBJ1-1,TRBD1,TGTGCCAGCAGCTTAAACACACAGGGGGCTGAAGCTTTCTTT,CASSLNTQGAEAFF
TRBV7-6,.,TRBJ2-3,.,TGTGCCAGCAGCCCACTTGAACGGCGCACAGATACGCAGTATTTT,CASSPLERRTDTQYF
TRBV21-1,.,TRBJ2-2,.,TGTGCCAGCAGCAAAGGGGACGGGGGGGGAACCGGGGAGCTGTTTTTT,CASSKGDGGGTGELFF
TRBV6-6,.,TRBJ2-7,TRBD2,TGTGCCAGCAGAACTAGCGATGAGCAGTACTTC,CASRTSDEQYF
TRBV7-2,.,TRBJ1-2,TRBD1,TGTGCCAGCAGCTTGGAAAGGACAGGGTACCCCTATGGCTACACCTTC,CASSLERTGYPYGYTF
TRBV28,.,TRBJ1-5,TRBD1,TGTGCCAGCAGTTTGGCAGGGGGCAGGAATCAGCCCCAGCATTTT,CASSLAGGRNQPQHF
TRBV5-1,few,TRBJ2-2,.,TGCGCCAGCAGCCGGGGAGGCAGACTAACATCGAACACCGGGGAGCTGTTTTTT,CASSRGGRLTSNTGELFF
TRBV27,.,TRBJ2-3,.,TGTGCCAGCAGTTTGACCATTCGAGGTACGCAGTATTTT,CASSLTIRGTQYF
TRBV5-4,.,TRBJ1-2,.,TGTGCCAGCAGCCTGGGGCAGCTGGAAGGCGGCTACACCTTC,CASSLGQLEGGYTF
TRBV29-1,.,TRBJ2-2,.,TGCAGCGTTTTCGTTATGGGGGCAGGAGGGGCCGGGGAGCTGTTTTTT,CSVFVMGAGGAGELFF
TRBV9,.,TRBJ1-3,TRBD1,TGTGCCAGCAGCGTCGACAGGGTGGCCACCATATATTTT,CASSVDRVATIYF
TRBV30,.,TRBJ2-2,TRBD1,TGTGCTTTCGGGCAGGGGGACACCGGGGAGCTGTTTTTT,CAFGQGDTGELFF
TRBV6-1,once,TRBJ1-2,.,TGTGCCAGCACCGAGAGTGAATTCGGCTATGGCTACACCTTC,CASTESEFGYGYTF
TRBV7-8,.,TRBJ2-2,TRBD2,TGTGCCAGCAGATCGCGGCCCTCGGGACTAGCGGGGTCGAACACCGGGGAGCTGTTTTTT,CASRSRPSGLAGSNTGELFF
TRBV19,.,TRBJ1-3,TRBD1,TGTGCCAGTAGTAAGGCAGGGGGTAGAAACACCATATATTTT,CASSKAGGRNTIYF
TRBV6-6,.,TRBJ2-2,.,TGTGCCAGCAGCGGAGGGGGGAACACCGGGGAGCTGTTTTTT,CASSGGGNTGELFF
TRBV9,.,TRBJ2-1,.,TGTGCCAGCAGCGTATGGGTCGGGAGTTATAACAATGAGCAGTTCTTC,CASSVWVGSYNNEQFF
TRBV7-2,.,TRBJ1-5,.,TGTGCCAGCAGCTCAACAGGGAGTAGTCAGCCCCAGCATTTT,CASSSTGSSQPQHF
TRBV27,.,TRBJ1-6,.,TGTGCCAGCAGAAACAGGGTGAATAATTCACCCCTCCACTTT,CASRNRVNNSPLHF
TRBV7-2,.,TRBJ2-7,.,TGTGCCAGCAGCTTAGGGAAGGGTTCCTACGAGCAGTACTTC,CASSLGKGSYEQYF
TRBV10-3,.,TRBJ2-6,.,TGTGCCATCAGTCAAAAGTCCTGTATACAAAGTCGGGCCAACGTCCTGACTTTC,CAISQKSCIQSRANVLTF
TRBV5-4,.,TRBJ1-6,TRBD1,TGTGCCAGCAGCACAGACAGGGTGGAGAGCTCCTATAATTCACCCCTCCACTTT,CASSTDRVESSYNSPLHF
TRBV14,.,TRBJ2-3,.,TGTGCCAGCAGCCAAGAAGGTTGGGGGGTATTGGATACGCAGTATTTT,CASSQEGWGVLDTQYF
TRBV6-5,.,TRBJ1-1,TRBD1,TGTGCCAGCAGTTTAGGGACAGGGGTGTCCACTGAAGCTTTCTTT,CASSLGTGVSTEAFF
TRBV7-9,.,TRBJ2-7,TRBD1,TGTGCCAGCAGCGTCCGGGACAGGGACTCTGGGCCTCCTGCGGGGCAGTACTTC,CASSVRDRDSGPPAGQYF
TRBV7-9,.,TRBJ2-2,.,TGTGCCAGCAGCCCACCCCTAATCTGGGAGCTGTTTTTT,CASSPPLIWELFF
TRBV7-2,.,TRBJ2-3,.,TGTGCCAGCAGCCCCCGCAGCGGCACAGATACGCAGTATTTT,CASSPRSGTDTQYF
TRBV30,once,TRBJ2-2,.,TGTGCCTGGAGTGTGACTTCGCGCACCGGGGAGCTGTTTTTT,CAWSVTSRTGELFF
TRBV7-6,.,TRBJ2-1,TRBD2,TGTGCCAGCAGCTTAGGAGCGGGGTTATACAATGAGCAGTTCTTC,CASSLGAGLYNEQFF
TRBV4-3,.,TRBJ1-2,.,TGCGCCAGCAGCCAAGTAGTCCGCCAGGGGCCTGGCTACACCTTC,CASSQVVRQGPGYTF
TRBV2,.,TRBJ1-1,TRBD1,TGTGCCAGCACTAGCCAGGGGGCGTCGAGGACTGAAGCTTTCTTT,CASTSQGASRTEAFF
TRBV6-1,.,TRBJ1-5,.,TGTGCCAGCAGCTCCGACGGGAGCAATCAGCCCCAGCATTTT,CASSSDGSNQPQHF
TRBV27,.,TRBJ2-1,.,TGTGCCAGCAGTTTATCACGTCTAGATGGCAATGAGCAGTTCTTC,CASSLSRLDGNEQFF
TRBV30,few,TRBJ1-1,.,TGTGCCTGGCTGAGAAGGGGCTTCCGTTCGGCTTTCTTT,CAWLRRGFRSAFF
TRBV25-1,.,TRBJ2-3,.,TGTGCCAGCAGTGTCACAGATACGCAGTATTTT,CASSVTDTQYF
TRBV11-2,.,TRBJ1-1,TRBD1,TGTGCCAGCAGTATTAACAGGGGTATGGAAGCTTTCTTT,CASSINRGMEAFF